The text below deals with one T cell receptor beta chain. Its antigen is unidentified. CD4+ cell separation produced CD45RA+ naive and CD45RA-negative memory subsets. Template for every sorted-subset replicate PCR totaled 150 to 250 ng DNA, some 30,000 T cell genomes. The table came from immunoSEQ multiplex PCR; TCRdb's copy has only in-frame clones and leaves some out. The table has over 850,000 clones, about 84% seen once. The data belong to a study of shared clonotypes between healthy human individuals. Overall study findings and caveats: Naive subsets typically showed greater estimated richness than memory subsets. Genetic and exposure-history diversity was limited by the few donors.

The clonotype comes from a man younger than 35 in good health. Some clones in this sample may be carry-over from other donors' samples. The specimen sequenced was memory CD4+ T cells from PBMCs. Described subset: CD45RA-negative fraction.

CDR3 nucleotide sequence: TGTGCCAGCAGTTACTCGATGGCAGGGAGTGAAAAACTGTTTTTT. The encoded protein is CASSYSMAGSEKLFF. V usage is TRBV6-5 and J usage is TRBJ1-4; perhaps TRBD1 as D (5 bases). With 0 bases removed from V and 7 bases from J, the gap between germline ends came to 12 bases. CDR1 is MNHEY, CDR2 SVGAGI, per germline. This CDR3 region has 15 residues.